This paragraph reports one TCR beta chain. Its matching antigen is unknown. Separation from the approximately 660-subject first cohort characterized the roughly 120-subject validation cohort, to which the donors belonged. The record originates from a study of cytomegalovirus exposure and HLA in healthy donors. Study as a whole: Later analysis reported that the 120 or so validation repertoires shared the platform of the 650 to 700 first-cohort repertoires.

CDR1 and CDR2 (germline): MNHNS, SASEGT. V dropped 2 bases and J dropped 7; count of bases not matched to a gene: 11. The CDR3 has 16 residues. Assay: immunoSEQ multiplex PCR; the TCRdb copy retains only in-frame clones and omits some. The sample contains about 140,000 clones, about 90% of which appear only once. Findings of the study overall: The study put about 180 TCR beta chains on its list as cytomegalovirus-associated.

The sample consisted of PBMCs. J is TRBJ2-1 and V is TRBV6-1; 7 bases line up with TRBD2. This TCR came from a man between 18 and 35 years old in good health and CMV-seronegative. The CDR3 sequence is CASSETAGTGGNEQFF. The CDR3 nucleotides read TGTGCCAGCAGTGAAACAGCGGGAACGGGCGGGAATGAGCAGTTCTTC.